This T cell receptor (beta chain) stems from a study of T cells expressing NK-cell markers. Study-level background: Beta-chain profiling covered CD3+CD56+NKG2C+, CD3+CD56+NKG2C- and CD3+CD56-NKG2C+ sorted subsets.

From the 5' RACE reads, TCRdb lists one entry per CDR3 protein and no DNA. The specimen's table records about 460,000 distinct CDR3 sequences. The CDR3 consists of 14 residues. The sample comprised blood T cells: a sorted CD56 or NKG2C T cell subset, CD4+ or CD8+ T cells, or bulk PBMC T cells (not recorded which). This clonotype originated in a woman aged 45-59 years in good health. V gene TRBV12-3 or TRBV12-4 combines with J gene TRBJ1-4; TCRdb outputs TRBD1, but without DNA this stays unchecked. CDR3 sequence reads: CASRTGVTNEKLFF.